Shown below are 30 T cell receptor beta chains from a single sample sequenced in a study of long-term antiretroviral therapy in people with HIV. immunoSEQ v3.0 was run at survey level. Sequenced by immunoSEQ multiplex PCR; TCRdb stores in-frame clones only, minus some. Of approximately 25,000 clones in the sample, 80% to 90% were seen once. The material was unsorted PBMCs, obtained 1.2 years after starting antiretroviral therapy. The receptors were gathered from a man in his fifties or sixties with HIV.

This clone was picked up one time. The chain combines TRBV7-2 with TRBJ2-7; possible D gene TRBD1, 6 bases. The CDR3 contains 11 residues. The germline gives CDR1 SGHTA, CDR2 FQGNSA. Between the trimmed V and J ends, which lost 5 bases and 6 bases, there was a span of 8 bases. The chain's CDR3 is CASSRDTEQYF. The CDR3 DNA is TGTGCCAGCAGCAGGGACACCGAGCAGTACTTC.

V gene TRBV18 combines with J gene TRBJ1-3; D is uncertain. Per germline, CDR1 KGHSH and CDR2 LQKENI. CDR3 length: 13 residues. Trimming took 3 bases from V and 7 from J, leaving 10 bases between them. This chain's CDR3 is CASSPARGNTIYF. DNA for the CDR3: TGTGCCAGCTCACCGGCTCGGGGTAACACCATATATTTT.

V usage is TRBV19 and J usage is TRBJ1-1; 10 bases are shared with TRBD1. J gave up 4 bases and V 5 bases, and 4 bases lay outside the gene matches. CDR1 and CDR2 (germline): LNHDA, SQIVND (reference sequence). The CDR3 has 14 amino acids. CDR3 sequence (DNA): TGTGCCAGTAGTTCACGGACAGGGGGCACTGAAGCTTTCTTT. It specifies CASSSRTGGTEAFF.

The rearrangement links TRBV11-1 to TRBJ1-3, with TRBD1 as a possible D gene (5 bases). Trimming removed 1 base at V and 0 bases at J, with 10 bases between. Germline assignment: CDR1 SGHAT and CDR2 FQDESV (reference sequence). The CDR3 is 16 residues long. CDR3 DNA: TGTGCCAGCAGCTTAGACAGGCTCCGCTCTGGAAACACCATATATTTT. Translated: CASSLDRLRSGNTIYF.

CDR3 region: CARQNRQATNEKLFF. The CDR3 coding sequence is TGTGCCAGACAGAACAGGCAAGCAACTAATGAAAAACTGTTTTTT. The V call is TRBV28, the J call TRBJ1-4; the D gene is possibly TRBD1 (5 bases). Germline V gene data show CDR1 as MDHEN and CDR2 as SYDVKM. The CDR3 extends over 15 amino acids. V dropped 9 bases and J dropped 0 bases, with 14 bases sitting between them.

CDR3 sequence: CSVDQGTYEQYF. CDR3 DNA sequence: TGCAGCGTTGATCAGGGGACCTACGAGCAGTACTTC. The chain is built from TRBV29-1 and TRBJ2-7; maybe TRBD1 (6 bases). The CDR3 is made up of 12 amino acids. Germline assignment: CDR1 SQVTM and CDR2 ANQGSEA. V was shortened by 3 bases and J by 2 bases, with 8 bases between the two germline ends.

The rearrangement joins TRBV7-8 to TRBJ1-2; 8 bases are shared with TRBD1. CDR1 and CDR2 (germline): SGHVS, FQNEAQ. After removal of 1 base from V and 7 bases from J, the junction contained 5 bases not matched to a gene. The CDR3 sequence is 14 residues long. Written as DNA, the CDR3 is TGTGCCAGCAGCTTAGGAGGGACAGGCGCTGGCTACACCTTC. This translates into CASSLGGTGAGYTF.

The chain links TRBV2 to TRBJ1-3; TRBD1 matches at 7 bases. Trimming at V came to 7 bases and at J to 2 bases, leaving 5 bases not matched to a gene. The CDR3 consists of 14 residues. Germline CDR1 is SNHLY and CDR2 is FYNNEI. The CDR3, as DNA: TGTGCCAGCATAGCCCAGGGGGCTGGAAACACCATATATTTT. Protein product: CASIAQGAGNTIYF.

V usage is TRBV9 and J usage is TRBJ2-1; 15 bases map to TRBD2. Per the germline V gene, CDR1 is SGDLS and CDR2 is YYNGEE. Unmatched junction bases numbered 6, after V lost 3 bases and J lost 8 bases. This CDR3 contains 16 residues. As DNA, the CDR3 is TGTGCCAGCAGCGCTCGGACTAGCGGGGGGGGCGATGAGCAGTTCTTC. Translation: CASSARTSGGGDEQFF.

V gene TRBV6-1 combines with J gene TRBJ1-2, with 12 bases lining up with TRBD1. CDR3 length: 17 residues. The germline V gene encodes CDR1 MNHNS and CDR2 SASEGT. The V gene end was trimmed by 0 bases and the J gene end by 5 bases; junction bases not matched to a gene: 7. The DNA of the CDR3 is TGTGCCAGCAGTGAAGCGTCGGGACAGGGGGCAAGGTATGGCTACACCTTC. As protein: CASSEASGQGARYGYTF.

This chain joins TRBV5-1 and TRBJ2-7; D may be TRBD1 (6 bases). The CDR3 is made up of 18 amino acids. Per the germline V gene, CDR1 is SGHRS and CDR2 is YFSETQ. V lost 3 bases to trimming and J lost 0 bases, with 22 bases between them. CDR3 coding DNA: TGCGCCAGCAGCTCGCCAATTTTTGTTCAGGGGAACTCCTACGAGCAGTACTTC. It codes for CASSSPIFVQGNSYEQYF.

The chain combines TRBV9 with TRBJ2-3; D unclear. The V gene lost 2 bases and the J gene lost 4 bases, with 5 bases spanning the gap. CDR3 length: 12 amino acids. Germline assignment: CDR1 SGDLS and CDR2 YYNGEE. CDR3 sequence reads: CASSVGSDTQYF. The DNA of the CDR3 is TGTGCCAGCAGCGTGGGGTCAGATACGCAGTATTTT.

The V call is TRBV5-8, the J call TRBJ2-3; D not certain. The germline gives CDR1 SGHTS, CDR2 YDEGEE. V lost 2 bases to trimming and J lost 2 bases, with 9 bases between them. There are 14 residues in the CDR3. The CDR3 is CASSFGSITDTQYF. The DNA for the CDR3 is TGTGCCAGCAGCTTCGGGTCCATCACAGATACGCAGTATTTT.

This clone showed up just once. The CDR3: CAWSEGRVDQPQHF. The CDR3 DNA is TGTGCCTGGAGTGAGGGCAGGGTTGATCAGCCCCAGCATTTT. V and J are TRBV30 and TRBJ1-5, with D possibly matching TRBD1 (5 bases). Trimming left V 1 base short and J 5 bases short, with 12 bases between. Germline CDR1 reads GTSNPN; CDR2 reads SVGIG (reference sequence). This CDR3 is built from 14 residues. Variable domain in full (rest from reference TRBV30 and TRBJ1-5): SQTIHQWPATLVQPVGSPLSLECTVEGTSNPNLYWYRQAAGRGLQLLFYSVGIGQISSEVPQNLSASRPQDRQFILSSKKLLLSDSGFYLCAWSEGRVDQPQHFGDGTRLSIL.

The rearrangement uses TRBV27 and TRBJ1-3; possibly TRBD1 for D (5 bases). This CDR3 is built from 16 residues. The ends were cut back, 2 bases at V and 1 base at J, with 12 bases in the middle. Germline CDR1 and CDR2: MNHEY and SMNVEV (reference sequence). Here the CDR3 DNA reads TGTGCCAGCAGTTTAAGAGGGACGGCGTCTGGAAACACCATATATTTT. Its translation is CASSLRGTASGNTIYF.

The CDR3 loop reads CASSYPSTGGGQPQHF. DNA of the CDR3: TGTGCCAGCAGTTACCCTTCGACAGGGGGTGGCCAGCCCCAGCATTTT. The V call is TRBV6-6, the J call TRBJ1-5, with TRBD1 matching over 9 bases. This CDR3 spans 16 amino acids. CDR1 MNHNY and CDR2 SVGAGI come from the germline V gene (reference sequence). The ends lost 2 bases at V and 7 bases at J; junction bases unmatched: 9.

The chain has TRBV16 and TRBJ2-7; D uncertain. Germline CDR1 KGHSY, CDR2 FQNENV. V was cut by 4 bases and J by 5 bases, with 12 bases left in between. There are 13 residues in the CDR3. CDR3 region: CASSLEAGNEQYF. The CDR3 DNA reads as TGTGCCAGCAGCCTGGAAGCAGGTAACGAGCAGTACTTC.

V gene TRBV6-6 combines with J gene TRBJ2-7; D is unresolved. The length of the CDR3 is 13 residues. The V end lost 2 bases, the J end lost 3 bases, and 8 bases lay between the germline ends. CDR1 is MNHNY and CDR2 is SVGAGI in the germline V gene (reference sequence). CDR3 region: CASSYGPNYEQYF. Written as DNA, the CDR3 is TGTGCCAGCAGTTACGGGCCGAACTACGAGCAGTACTTC.

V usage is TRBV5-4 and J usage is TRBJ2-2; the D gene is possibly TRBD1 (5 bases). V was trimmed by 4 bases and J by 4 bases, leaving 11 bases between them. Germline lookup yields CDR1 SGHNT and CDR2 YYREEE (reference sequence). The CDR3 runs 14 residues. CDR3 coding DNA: TGTGCCAGCAGCCCCCCTAGGGGCACCGGGGAGCTGTTTTTT. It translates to CASSPPRGTGELFF.

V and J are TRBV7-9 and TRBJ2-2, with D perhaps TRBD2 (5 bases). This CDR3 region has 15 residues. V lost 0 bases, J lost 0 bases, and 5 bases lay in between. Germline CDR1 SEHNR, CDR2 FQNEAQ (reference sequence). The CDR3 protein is CASSLADSNTGELFF. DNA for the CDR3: TGTGCCAGCAGCTTAGCGGACTCGAACACCGGGGAGCTGTTTTTT.

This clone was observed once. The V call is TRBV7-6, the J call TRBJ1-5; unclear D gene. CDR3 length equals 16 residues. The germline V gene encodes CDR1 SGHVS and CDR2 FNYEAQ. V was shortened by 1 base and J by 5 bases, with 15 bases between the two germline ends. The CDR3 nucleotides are TGTGCCAGCAGCTTAGGTCCGGGGAGCGGGTATCAGCCCCAGCATTTT. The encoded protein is CASSLGPGSGYQPQHF.

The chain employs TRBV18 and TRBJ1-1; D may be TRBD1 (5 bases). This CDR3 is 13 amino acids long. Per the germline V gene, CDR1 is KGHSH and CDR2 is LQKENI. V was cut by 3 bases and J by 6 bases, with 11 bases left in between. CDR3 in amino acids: CASSPGGTSEAFF. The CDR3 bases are TGTGCCAGCTCACCGGGGGGAACGTCTGAAGCTTTCTTT.

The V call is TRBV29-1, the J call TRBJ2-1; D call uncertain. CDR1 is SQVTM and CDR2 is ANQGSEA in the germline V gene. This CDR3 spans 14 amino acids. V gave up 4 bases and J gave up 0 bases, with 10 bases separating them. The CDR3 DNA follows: TGCAGCGTTGCCCGATATATCTCCTACAATGAGCAGTTCTTC. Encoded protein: CSVARYISYNEQFF.

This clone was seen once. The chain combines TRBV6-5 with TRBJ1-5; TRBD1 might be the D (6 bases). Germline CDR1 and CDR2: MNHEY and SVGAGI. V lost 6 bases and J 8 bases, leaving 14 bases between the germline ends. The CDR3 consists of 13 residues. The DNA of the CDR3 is TGTGCCAGCAGCCGGACAGCGAAGGAGCCCCAGCATTTT. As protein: CASSRTAKEPQHF.

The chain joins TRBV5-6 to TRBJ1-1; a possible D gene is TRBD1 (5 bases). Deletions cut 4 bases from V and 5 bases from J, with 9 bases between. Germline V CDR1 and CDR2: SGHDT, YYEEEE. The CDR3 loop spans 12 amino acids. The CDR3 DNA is TGTGCCAGCAGCCCCGGGGGTACTGAAGCTTTCTTT. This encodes CASSPGGTEAFF.

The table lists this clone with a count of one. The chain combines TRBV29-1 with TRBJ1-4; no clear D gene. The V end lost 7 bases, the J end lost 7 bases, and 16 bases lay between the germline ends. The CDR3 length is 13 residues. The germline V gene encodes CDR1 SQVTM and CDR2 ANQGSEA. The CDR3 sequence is CSALTFDTEKLFF. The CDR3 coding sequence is TGCAGCGCCCTGACATTTGATACTGAAAAACTGTTTTTT.

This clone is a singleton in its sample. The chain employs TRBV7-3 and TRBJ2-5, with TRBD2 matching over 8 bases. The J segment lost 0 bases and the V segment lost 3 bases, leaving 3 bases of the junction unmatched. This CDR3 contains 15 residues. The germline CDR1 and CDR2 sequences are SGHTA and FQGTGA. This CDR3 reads CASSFSGAYQETQYF. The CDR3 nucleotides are TGTGCCAGCAGCTTTAGCGGGGCTTACCAAGAGACCCAGTACTTC.

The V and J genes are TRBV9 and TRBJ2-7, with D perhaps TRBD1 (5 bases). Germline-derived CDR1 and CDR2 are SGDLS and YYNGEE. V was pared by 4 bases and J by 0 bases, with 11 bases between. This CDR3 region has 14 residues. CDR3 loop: CASSPTGYSYEQYF. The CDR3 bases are TGTGCCAGCAGCCCAACAGGATACTCCTACGAGCAGTACTTC.

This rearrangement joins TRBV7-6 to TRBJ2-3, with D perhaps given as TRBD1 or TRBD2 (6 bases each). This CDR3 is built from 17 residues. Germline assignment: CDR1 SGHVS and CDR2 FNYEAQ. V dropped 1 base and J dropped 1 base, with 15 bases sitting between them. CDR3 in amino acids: CASSLVSGGGGTDTQYF. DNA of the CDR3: TGTGCCAGCAGCTTAGTCAGTGGAGGGGGTGGCACAGATACGCAGTATTTT. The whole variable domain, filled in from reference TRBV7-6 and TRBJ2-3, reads GAGVSQSPRYKVTKRGQDVALRCDPISGHVSLYWYRQALGQGPEFLTYFNYEAQQDKSGLPNDRFSAERPEGSISTLTIQRTEQRDSAMYRCASSLVSGGGGTDTQYFGPGTRLTVL.

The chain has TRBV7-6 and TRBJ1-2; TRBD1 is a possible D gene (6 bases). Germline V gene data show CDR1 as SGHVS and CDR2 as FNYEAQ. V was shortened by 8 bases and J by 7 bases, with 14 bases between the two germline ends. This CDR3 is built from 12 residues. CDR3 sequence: CASGRGVSGYTF. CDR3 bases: TGTGCCAGCGGGAGGGGGGTCTCTGGCTACACCTTC. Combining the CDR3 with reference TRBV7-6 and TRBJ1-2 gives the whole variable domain GAGVSQSPRYKVTKRGQDVALRCDPISGHVSLYWYRQALGQGPEFLTYFNYEAQQDKSGLPNDRFSAERPEGSISTLTIQRTEQRDSAMYRCASGRGVSGYTFGSGTRLTVV.